This T cell receptor beta chain was sequenced in a study of CD8 T cells in ankylosing spondylitis. Making use of molecular barcodes, quantitative 5'-RACE generated TCR beta libraries. Using its own MiXCR run on the 5' RACE reads, TCRdb lists one record per CDR3 protein. This sample has approximately 350,000 distinct CDR3 sequences, with approximately 15% found just once. CDR1 and CDR2 from the germline V gene are DFQATT and SNEGSKA (reference sequence). The trim removed 6 bases at V and 4 bases at J, leaving 6 bases unmatched. CDR3 size: 14 residues. This clonotype was counted only a few times. V gene TRBV20-1 combines with J gene TRBJ2-3; 11 bases fit TRBD2. The clonotype was recovered from a male donor with ankylosing spondylitis or in good health (not recorded which). Sample: blood, either unsorted or a sorted T cell fraction (not recorded which). CDR3 DNA sequence: TGCAGTGCGCAACTAGCGGGAGCATCAGATACGCAGTATTTT. It yields the protein CSAQLAGASDTQYF.